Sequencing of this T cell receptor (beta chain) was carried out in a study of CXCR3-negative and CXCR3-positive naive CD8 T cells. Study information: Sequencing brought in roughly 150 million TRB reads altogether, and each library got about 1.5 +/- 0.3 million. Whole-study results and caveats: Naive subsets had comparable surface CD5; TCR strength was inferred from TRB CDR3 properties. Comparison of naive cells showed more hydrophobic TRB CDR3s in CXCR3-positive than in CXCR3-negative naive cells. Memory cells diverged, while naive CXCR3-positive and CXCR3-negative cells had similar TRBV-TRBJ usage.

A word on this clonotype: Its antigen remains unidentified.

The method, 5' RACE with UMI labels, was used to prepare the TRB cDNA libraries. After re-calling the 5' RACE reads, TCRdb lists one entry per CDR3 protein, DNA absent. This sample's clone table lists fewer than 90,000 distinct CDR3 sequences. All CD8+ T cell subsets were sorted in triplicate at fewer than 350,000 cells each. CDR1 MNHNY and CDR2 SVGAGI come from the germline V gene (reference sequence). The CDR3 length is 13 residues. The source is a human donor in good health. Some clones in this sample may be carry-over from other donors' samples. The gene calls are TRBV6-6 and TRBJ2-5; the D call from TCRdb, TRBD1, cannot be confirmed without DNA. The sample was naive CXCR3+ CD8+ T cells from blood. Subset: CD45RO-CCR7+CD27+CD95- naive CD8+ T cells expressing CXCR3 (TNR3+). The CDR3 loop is CASSETGFETQYF.